The source of this T cell receptor (beta chain) is a study of T cell repertoires in cytomegalovirus infection (dated by TCRdb to about 2019). About the investigation overall: Alongside well-studied HLA-B-restricted epitopes, the peptide stimulations were aimed at recently identified HLA-C-restricted CMV epitopes, whose presentation resists viral immunomodulation. Donor HLA type was relevant to the analysis, as public TCR beta signatures indicated carriage of CMV infection together with the matching HLA type. Study-wide findings and limitations: Carriers of CMV infection plus the relevant HLA type were discriminated by the cumulative frequency of public TCR beta family members in the study cohort and in an independent roughly 400-donor cohort. The ex vivo response was dominated by HLA-C-restricted CMV-specific TCR beta clonotypes, which also provided the single most frequent clonotype in two of eight donors.

This sample was sequenced with an Illumina HiSeq 1500. The public reads were quality trimmed at Q25 with fastp and then assembled into clones with MiXCR by TCRdb, keeping productive beta chains. Under each unique CDR3 protein, matching rows form one entry showing the most common genes and DNA. Within this sample are roughly 800,000 distinct CDR3 sequences, with under 35% of them counted one time only. 10% to 15% of the sample belongs to the ten largest clones. What this sample's treatment or condition label stands for: in vitro stimulation with specific CMV peptide epitopes to enrich CMV-specific T cells. To note about this clonotype: The antigen this receptor binds is unknown. Base qualities are not recorded, but no much larger clone differs from it by a single base.

This receptor was obtained from a human donor in good health (CMV status not recorded). Some clones in this sample may be carry-over from other donors' samples. The source was cultured CD8+ T cells from PBMCs, collected from culture after CMV antigen stimulation.

This receptor has the CDR3 CASTTRSGGPYNEQFF. Read as DNA, the sequence is TGTGCCAGCACCACAAGGAGCGGGGGACCTTACAATGAGCAGTTCTTC. The rearranged segments are TRBV6-1 and TRBJ2-1, with 8 central nucleotides matching TRBD2. The CDR3 runs 16 amino acids, cysteine and phenylalanine included. The retained sequence is limited to the CDR3, 48 bases, with the frame set at the first base. After removal of 7 bases from V and 4 bases from J, the junction retains 12 bases not matched to a gene. CDR1 and CDR2 were assigned from the germline V gene as MNHNS and SASEGT.